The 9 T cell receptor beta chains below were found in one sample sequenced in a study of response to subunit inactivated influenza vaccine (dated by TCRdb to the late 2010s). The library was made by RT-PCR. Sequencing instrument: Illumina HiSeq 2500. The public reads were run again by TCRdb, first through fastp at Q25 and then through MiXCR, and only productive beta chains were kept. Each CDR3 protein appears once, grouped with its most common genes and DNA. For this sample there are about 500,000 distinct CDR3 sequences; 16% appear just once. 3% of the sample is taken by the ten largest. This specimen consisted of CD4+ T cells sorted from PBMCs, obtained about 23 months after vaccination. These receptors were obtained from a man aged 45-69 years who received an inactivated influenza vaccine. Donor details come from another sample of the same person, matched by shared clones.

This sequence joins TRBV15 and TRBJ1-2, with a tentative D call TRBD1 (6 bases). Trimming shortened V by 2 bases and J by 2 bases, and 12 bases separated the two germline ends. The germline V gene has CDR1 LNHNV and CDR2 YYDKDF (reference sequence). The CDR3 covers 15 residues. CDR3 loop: CATSRQTGANYGYTF. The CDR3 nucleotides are TGTGCCACCAGCAGACAGACAGGCGCCAACTATGGCTACACCTTC.

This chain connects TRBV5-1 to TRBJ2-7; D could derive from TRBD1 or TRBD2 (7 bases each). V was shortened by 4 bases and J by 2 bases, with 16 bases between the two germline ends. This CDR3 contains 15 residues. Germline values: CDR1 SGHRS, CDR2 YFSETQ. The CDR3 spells CASSTTGEGTYEQYF. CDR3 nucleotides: TGCGCCAGCAGCACAACAGGGGAGGGAACCTACGAGCAGTACTTC.

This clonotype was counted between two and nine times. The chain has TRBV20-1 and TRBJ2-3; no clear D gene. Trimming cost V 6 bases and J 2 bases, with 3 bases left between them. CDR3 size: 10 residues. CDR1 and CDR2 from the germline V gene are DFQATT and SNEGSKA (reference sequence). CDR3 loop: CSANTDTQYF. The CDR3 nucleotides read TGCAGTGCAAACACAGATACGCAGTATTTT.

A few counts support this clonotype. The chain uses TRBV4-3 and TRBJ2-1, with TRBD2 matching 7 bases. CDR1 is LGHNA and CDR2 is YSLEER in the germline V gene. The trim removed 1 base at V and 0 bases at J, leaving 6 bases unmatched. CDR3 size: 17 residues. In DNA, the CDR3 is TGCGCCAGCAGCCAAGTTGGTGGGGGGGTCTCCTACAATGAGCAGTTCTTC. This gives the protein CASSQVGGGVSYNEQFF.

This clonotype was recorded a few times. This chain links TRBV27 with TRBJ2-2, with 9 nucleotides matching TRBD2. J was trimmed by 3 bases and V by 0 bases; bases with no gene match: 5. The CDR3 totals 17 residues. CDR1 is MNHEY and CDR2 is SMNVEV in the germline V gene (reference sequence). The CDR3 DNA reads TGTGCCAGCAGTTTATCGAGGTCTAGCGGGGACACCGGGGAGCTGTTTTTT. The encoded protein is CASSLSRSSGDTGELFF.

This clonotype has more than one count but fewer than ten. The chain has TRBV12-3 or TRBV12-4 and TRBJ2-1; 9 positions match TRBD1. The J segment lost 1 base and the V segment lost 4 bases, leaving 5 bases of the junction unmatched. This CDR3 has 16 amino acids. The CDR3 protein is CASSYGQGTSYNEQFF. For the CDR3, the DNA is TGTGCCAGCAGTTATGGACAGGGGACTTCCTACAATGAGCAGTTCTTC.

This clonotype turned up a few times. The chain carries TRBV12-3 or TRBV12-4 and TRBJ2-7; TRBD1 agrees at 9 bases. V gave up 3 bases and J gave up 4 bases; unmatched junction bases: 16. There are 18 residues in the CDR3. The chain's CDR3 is CASSFVGDREWGRYEQYF. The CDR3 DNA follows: TGTGCCAGCAGTTTTGTTGGGGACAGGGAATGGGGAAGATACGAGCAGTACTTC.

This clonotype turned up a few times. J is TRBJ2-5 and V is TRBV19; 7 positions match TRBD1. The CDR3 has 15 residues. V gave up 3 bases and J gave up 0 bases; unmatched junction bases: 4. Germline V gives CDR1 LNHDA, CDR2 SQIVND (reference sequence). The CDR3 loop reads CASSMGTVYQETQYF. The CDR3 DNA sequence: TGTGCCAGTAGTATGGGGACAGTATACCAAGAGACCCAGTACTTC.

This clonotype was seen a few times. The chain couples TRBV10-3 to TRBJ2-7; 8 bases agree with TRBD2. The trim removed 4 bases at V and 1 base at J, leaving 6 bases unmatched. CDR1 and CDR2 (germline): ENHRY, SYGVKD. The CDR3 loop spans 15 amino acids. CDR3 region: CAISATSGWSYEQYF. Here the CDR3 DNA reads TGTGCCATCAGTGCCACTAGCGGCTGGTCCTACGAGCAGTACTTC.